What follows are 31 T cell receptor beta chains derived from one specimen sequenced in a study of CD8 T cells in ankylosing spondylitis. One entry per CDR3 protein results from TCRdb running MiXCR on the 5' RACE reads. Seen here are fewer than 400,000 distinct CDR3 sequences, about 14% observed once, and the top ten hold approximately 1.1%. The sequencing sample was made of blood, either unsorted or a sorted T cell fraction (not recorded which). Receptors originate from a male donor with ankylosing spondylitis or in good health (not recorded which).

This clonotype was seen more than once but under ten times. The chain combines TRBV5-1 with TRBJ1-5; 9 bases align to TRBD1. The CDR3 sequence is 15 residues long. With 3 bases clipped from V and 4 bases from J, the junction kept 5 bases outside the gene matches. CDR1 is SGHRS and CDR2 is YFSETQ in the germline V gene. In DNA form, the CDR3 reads TGCGCCAGCAGCTACGACGGGACAGGGAATCAGCCCCAGCATTTT. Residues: CASSYDGTGNQPQHF.

DNA for the CDR3: TGTGCCAGCAGCTTGAAGGGCCGGGGGTTAAACACTGAAGCTTTCTTT. Translating it yields CASSLKGRGLNTEAFF. The chain employs TRBV5-4 and TRBJ1-1; D might be TRBD1 (5 bases). The germline V gene has CDR1 SGHNT and CDR2 YYREEE (reference sequence). Trimming took off 1 base at V and 2 bases at J, with 15 bases between the two ends. The CDR3 length is 16 residues.

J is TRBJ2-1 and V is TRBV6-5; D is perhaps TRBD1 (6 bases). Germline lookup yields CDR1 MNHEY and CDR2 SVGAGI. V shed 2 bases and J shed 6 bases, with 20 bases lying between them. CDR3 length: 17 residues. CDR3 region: CASSYQTGELGVNEQFF. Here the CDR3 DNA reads TGTGCCAGCAGTTACCAGACAGGCGAACTTGGGGTCAATGAGCAGTTCTTC.

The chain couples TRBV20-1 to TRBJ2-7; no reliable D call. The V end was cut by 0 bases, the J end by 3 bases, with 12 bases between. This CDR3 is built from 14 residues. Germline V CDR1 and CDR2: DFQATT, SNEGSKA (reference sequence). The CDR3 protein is CSAREAFSHYEQYF. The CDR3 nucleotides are TGCAGTGCTAGAGAGGCCTTTTCCCACTACGAGCAGTACTTC.

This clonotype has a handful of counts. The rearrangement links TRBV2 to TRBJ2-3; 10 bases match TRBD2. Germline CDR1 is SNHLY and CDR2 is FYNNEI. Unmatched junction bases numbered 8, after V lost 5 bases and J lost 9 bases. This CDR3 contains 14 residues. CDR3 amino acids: CASSREAGGSTQYF. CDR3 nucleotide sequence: TGTGCCAGCAGTCGGGAAGCGGGAGGGTCCACGCAGTATTTT.

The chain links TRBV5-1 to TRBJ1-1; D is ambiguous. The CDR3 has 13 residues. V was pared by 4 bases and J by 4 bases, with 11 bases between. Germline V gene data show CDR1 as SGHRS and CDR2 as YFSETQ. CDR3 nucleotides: TGCGCCAGCAGCATAAAAAGATCCACTGAAGCTTTCTTT. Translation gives CASSIKRSTEAFF. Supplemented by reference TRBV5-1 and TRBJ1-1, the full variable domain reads KAGVTQTPRYLIKTRGQQVTLSCSPISGHRSVSWYQQTPGQGLQFLFEYFSETQRNKGNFPGRFSGRQFSNSRSEMNVSTLELGDSALYLCASSIKRSTEAFFGQGTRLTVV.

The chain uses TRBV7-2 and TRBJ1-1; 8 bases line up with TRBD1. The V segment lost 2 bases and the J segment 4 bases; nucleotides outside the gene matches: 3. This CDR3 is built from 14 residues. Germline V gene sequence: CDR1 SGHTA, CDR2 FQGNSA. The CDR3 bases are TGTGCCAGCAGCTTAAACAGGGGGATCACTGAAGCTTTCTTT. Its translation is CASSLNRGITEAFF. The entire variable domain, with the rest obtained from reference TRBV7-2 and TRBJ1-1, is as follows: GAGVSQSPSNKVTEKGKDVELRCDPISGHTALYWYRQSLGQGLEFLIYFQGNSAPDKSGLPSDRFSAERTGGSVSTLTIQRTQQEDSAVYLCASSLNRGITEAFFGQGTRLTVV.

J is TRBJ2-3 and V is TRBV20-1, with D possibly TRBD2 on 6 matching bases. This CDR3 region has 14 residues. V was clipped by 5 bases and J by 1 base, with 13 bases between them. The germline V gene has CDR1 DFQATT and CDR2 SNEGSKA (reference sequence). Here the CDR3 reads CSAAQPGGTDTQYF. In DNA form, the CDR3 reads TGCAGTGCTGCCCAGCCGGGGGGCACAGATACGCAGTATTTT.

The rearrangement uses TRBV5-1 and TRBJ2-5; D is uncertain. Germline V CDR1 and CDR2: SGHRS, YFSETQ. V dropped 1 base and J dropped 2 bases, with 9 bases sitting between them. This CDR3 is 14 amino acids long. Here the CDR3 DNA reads TGCGCCAGCAGCTTGACGCCAGCTCAAGAGACCCAGTACTTC. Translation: CASSLTPAQETQYF.

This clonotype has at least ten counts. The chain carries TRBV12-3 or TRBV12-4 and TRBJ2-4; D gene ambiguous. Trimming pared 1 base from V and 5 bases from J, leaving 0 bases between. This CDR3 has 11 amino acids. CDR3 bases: TGTGCCAGCAGTTTAGAAAACATTCAGTACTTC. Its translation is CASSLENIQYF.

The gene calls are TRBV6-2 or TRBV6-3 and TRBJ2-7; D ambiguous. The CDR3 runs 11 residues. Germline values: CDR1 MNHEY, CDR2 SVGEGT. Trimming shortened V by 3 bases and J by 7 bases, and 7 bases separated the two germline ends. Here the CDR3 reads CASSYSREQYF. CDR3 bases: TGTGCCAGCAGTTATTCCCGGGAGCAGTACTTC.

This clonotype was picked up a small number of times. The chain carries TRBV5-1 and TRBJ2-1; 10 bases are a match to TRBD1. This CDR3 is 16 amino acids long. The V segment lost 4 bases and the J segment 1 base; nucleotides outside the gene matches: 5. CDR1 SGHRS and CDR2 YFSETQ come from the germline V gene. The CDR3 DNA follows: TGCGCCAGCAGCCTACGGACAGGGGGTTCCTACAATGAGCAGTTCTTC. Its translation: CASSLRTGGSYNEQFF.

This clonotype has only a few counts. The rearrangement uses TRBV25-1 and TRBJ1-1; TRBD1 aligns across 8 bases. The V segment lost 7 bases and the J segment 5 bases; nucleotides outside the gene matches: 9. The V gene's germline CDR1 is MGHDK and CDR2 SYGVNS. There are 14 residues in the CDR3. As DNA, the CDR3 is TGTGCCAGCAATTCCAGGGGGCCATTAACTGAAGCTTTCTTT. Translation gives CASNSRGPLTEAFF.

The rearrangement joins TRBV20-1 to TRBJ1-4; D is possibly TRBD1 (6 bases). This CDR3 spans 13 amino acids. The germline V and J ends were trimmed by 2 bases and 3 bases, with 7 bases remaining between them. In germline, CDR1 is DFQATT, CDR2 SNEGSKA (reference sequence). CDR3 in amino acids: CSARRTANEKLFF. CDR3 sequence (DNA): TGCAGTGCTAGAAGGACAGCTAATGAAAAACTGTTTTTT.

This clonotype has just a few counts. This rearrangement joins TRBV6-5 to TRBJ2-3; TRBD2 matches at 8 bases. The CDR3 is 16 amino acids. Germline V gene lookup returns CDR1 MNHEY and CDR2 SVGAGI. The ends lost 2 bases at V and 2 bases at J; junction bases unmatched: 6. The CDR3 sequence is CASSYGAGAITDTQYF. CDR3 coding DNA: TGTGCCAGCAGTTACGGAGCGGGGGCCATCACAGATACGCAGTATTTT.

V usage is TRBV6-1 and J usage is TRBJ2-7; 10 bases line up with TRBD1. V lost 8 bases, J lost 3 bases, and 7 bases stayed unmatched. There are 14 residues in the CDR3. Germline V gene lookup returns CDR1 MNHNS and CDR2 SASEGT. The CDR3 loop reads CASQGDRGGYEQYF. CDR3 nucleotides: TGTGCCAGCCAGGGGGACAGGGGAGGCTACGAGCAGTACTTC.

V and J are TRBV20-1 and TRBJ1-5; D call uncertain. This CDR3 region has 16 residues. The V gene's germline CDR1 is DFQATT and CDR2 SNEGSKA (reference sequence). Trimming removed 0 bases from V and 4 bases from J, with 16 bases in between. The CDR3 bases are TGCAGTGCTAGAGAGCCAGGAGGTATAGGTAATCAGCCCCAGCATTTT. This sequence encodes CSAREPGGIGNQPQHF.

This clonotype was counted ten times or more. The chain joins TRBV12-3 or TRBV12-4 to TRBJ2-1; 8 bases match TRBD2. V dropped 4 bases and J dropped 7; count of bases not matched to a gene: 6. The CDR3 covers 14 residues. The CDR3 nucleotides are TGTGCCAGCAGTTCGACGGGAGGGGTAAATGAGCAGTTCTTC. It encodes CASSSTGGVNEQFF.

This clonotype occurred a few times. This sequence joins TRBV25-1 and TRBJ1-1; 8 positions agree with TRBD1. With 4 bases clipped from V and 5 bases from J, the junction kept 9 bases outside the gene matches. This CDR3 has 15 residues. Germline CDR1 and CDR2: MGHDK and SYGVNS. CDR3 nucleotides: TGTGCCAGCAGTGCGACAGGGGCGCGGACTACTGAAGCTTTCTTT. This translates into CASSATGARTTEAFF.

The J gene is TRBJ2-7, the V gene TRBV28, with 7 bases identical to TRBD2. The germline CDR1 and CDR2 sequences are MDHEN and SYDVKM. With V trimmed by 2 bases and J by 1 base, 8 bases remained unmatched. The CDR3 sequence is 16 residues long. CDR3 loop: CASSLGGRKLSYEQYF. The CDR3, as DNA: TGTGCCAGCAGTTTAGGCGGGAGAAAGTTGTCCTACGAGCAGTACTTC. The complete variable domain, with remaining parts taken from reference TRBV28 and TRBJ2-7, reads DVKVTQSSRYLVKRTGEKVFLECVQDMDHENMFWYRQDPGLGLRLIYFSYDVKMKEKGDIPEGYSVSREKKERFSLILESASTNQTSMYLCASSLGGRKLSYEQYFGPGTRLTVT.

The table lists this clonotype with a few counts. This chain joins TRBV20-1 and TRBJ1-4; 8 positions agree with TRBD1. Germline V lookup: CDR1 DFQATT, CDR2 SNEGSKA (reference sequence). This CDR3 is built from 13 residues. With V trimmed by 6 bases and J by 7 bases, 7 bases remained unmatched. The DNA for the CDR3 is TGCAGTGCAACCCAGGGGGCGGGTGAAAAACTGTTTTTT. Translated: CSATQGAGEKLFF.

The CDR3: CSATGTSQGFF. CDR3 nucleotides: TGCAGTGCCACCGGGACTTCACAGGGGTTCTTC. V gene TRBV20-1 combines with J gene TRBJ2-1; D could derive from TRBD1 or TRBD2 (6 bases each). Germline lookup yields CDR1 DFQATT and CDR2 SNEGSKA (reference sequence). With 6 bases removed from V and 15 bases from J, the gap between germline ends came to 18 bases. This CDR3 has 11 amino acids.

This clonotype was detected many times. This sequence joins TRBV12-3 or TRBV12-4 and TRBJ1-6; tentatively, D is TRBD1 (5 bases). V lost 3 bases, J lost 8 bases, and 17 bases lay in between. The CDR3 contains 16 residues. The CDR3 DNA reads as TGTGCCAGCAGTTTTGGGGGAGTCCTCAACGATTCACCCCTCCACTTT. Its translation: CASSFGGVLNDSPLHF.

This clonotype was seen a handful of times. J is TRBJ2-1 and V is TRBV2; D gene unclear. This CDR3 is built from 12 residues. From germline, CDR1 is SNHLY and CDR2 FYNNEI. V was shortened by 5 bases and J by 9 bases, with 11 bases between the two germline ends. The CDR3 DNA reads TGTGCCAGCAGTTCCTTAAGGGCTGAGCAGTTCTTC. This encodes CASSSLRAEQFF.

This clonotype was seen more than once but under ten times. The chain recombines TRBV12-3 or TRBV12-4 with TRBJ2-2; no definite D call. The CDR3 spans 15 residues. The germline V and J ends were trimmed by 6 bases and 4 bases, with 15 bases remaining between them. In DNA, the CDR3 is TGTGCCAGCAGCCCCCCCGACGGTCCCACCGGGGAGCTGTTTTTT. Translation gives CASSPPDGPTGELFF.

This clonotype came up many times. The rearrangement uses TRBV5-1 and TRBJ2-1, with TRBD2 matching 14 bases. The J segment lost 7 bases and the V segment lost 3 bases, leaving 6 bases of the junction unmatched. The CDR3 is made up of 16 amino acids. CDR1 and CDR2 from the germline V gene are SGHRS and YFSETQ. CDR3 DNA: TGCGCCAGCAGCTCCCTGACTAGCGGGAGGGGTAATGAGCAGTTCTTC. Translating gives CASSSLTSGRGNEQFF.

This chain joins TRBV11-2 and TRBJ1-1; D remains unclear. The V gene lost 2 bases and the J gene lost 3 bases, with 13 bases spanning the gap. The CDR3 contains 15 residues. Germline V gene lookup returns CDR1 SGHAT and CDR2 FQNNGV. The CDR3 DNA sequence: TGTGCCAGCAGCTTATCTGGGTTGGTGGACACTGAAGCTTTCTTT. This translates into CASSLSGLVDTEAFF.

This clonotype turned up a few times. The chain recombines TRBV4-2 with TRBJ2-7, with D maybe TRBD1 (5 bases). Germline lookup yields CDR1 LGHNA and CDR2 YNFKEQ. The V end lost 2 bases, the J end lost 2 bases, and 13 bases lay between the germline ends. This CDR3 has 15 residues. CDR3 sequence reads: CASSQRNRPTYEQYF. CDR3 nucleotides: TGTGCCAGCAGCCAAAGGAACAGGCCCACCTACGAGCAGTACTTC.

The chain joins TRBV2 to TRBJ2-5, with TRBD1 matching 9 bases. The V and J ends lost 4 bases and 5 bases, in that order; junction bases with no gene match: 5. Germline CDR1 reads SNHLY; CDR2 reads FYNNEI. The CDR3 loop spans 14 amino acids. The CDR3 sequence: CASSVQGAEETQYF. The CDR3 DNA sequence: TGTGCCAGCAGTGTACAGGGGGCAGAGGAGACCCAGTACTTC.

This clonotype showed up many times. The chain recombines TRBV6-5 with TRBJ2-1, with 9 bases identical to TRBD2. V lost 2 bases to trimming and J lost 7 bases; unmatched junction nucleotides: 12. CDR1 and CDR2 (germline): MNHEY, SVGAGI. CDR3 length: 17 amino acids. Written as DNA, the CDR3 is TGTGCCAGCAGTTACACCTTCAATCTAGCGGGAAAAAATGAGCAGTTCTTC. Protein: CASSYTFNLAGKNEQFF.

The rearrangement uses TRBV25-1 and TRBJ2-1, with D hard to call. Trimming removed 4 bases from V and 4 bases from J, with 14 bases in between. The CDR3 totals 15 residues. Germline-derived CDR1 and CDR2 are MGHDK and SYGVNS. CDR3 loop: CASSVGLPGYNEQFF. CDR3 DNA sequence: TGTGCCAGCAGTGTCGGTCTCCCAGGATACAATGAGCAGTTCTTC.